These 10 T cell receptor beta chains were sequenced from one sample in a study of human T cells and chemical hapten exposure. MiXCR was run by TCRdb on the RACE reads, yielding one entry per CDR3 protein. This table holds some 94,000 distinct CDR3 sequences, under 15% found once. Time point here: patch test 1, 2 weeks after DPC sensitization. This sample's treatment: therapeutic diphenylcyclopropenone sensitization with weekly scalp DPC. Sequenced here: whole blood, sampled in connection with sensitization to the hapten diphenylcyclopropenone (DPC). These receptors came from a middle-aged woman with alopecia areata. Some clones in this sample may be carry-over from other donors' samples.

The rearrangement links TRBV15 to TRBJ2-3; 7 nucleotides align to TRBD1. V trimming: 0 bases; J trimming: 1 base; junction bases outside the gene matches: 7. Germline CDR1 LNHNV, CDR2 YYDKDF (reference sequence). The CDR3 is 17 residues long. The chain's CDR3 is CATSRDPGGSGTDTQYF. In nucleotides, the CDR3 is TGTGCCACCAGCAGAGATCCAGGGGGAAGCGGCACAGATACGCAGTATTTT.

The rearrangement joins TRBV7-6 to TRBJ2-2, with unresolved D. The length of the CDR3 is 13 residues. Germline V gene sequence: CDR1 SGHVS, CDR2 FNYEAQ. V was shortened by 5 bases and J by 7 bases, with 11 bases between the two germline ends. The CDR3: CASSQLTDGELFF. The CDR3 DNA follows: TGTGCCAGCAGCCAACTCACGGACGGGGAGCTGTTTTTT.

This clonotype was observed many times. The rearrangement links TRBV3-1 to TRBJ1-2; D unresolved. V lost 4 bases and J lost 7, with 10 bases in between. The germline V gene encodes CDR1 LGHDT and CDR2 YNNKEL (reference sequence). The CDR3 totals 12 residues. The CDR3 sequence: CASSLDARGYTF. In DNA, the CDR3 is TGTGCCAGCAGCCTGGATGCCCGTGGCTACACCTTC.

The V call is TRBV10-3, the J call TRBJ1-2; TRBD1 matches at 10 bases. This CDR3 is built from 16 residues. From germline, CDR1 is ENHRY and CDR2 SYGVKD. J lost 5 bases, V lost 3 bases, and 9 bases had no gene match. The CDR3 bases are TGTGCCATCAGTGATCAACCGGGACAGGGGAGGTATGGCTACACCTTC. Amino acid sequence: CAISDQPGQGRYGYTF.

Turning to this clonotype: A much larger clonotype is one base distant, so this may be a read error. The rearrangement uses TRBV29-1 and TRBJ2-7; D ambiguous. CDR1 and CDR2 from the germline V gene are SQVTM and ANQGSEA. This CDR3 has 11 residues. V was trimmed by 6 bases and J by 6 bases, leaving 12 bases between them. CDR3 DNA sequence: TGCAGCGTCCCCGTGGGCTTCGAGCAGTACTTC. As protein: CSVPVGFEQYF.

This clonotype turned up a few times. CDR3 sequence: CASSRERTGLGSGANVLTF. CDR3 in DNA: TGTGCCAGCAGCCGGGAACGGACAGGGTTAGGGTCTGGGGCCAACGTCCTGACTTTC. The chain joins TRBV5-8 to TRBJ2-6; 8 bases map to TRBD1. CDR1 and CDR2 from the germline V gene are SGHTS and YDEGEE. This CDR3 is 19 amino acids long. With 4 bases clipped from V and 1 base from J, the junction kept 13 bases outside the gene matches.

The chain uses TRBV5-5 and TRBJ1-3, with D hard to call. The CDR3 has 12 amino acids. Germline CDR1 SGHKS, CDR2 YYEKEE (reference sequence). Trimming shortened V by 3 bases and J by 5 bases, and 6 bases separated the two germline ends. The CDR3 reads CASSSVRNTIYF. The CDR3, as DNA: TGTGCCAGCAGCTCAGTACGAAACACCATATATTTT.

This clonotype was recorded many times. This chain joins TRBV29-1 and TRBJ2-7; D might be TRBD1 or TRBD2, each matching 5 bases. The germline V gene encodes CDR1 SQVTM and CDR2 ANQGSEA. This CDR3 spans 13 amino acids. V was shortened by 5 bases and J by 6 bases, with 17 bases between the two germline ends. The DNA for the CDR3 is TGCAGCGTTAGAGGGGCAGGGCTCGGCGAGCAGTACTTC. The encoded protein is CSVRGAGLGEQYF.

The rearrangement joins TRBV9 to TRBJ2-2, with TRBD2 matching over 7 bases. CDR3 length equals 15 residues. Trimming cost V 2 bases and J 2 bases; bases outside gene matches: 3. CDR1 SGDLS and CDR2 YYNGEE come from the germline V gene. CDR3 sequence: CASSVLAVNTGELFF. The CDR3 bases are TGTGCCAGCAGCGTCCTAGCGGTTAACACCGGGGAGCTGTTTTTT.

This chain connects TRBV18 to TRBJ2-7, with D uncertain. The CDR3 consists of 13 residues. Germline V gives CDR1 KGHSH, CDR2 LQKENI. Deletions cut 1 base from V and 5 bases from J, with 9 bases between. In DNA form, the CDR3 reads TGTGCCAGCTCACCACTGGCTGTTGACGAGCAGTACTTC. This gives the protein CASSPLAVDEQYF.